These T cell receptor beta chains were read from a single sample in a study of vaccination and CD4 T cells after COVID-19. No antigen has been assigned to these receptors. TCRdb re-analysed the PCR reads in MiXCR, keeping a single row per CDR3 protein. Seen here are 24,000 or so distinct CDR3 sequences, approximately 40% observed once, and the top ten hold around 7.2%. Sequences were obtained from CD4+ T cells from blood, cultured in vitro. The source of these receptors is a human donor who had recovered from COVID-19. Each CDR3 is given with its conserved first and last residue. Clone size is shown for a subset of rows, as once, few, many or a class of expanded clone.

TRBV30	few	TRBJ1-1	CAWSVQSNTEAFF
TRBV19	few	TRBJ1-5	CASSPPTGRNQPQHF
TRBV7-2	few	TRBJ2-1	CASSLGAGQFF
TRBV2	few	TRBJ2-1	CASIGLAGLNEQFF
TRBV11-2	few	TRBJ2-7	CASSWGREMEQYF
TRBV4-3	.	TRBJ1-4	CASSQGIWDGPNEKLFF
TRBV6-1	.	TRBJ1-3	CASTQTVGNTIYF
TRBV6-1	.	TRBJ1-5	CASVRELHQPQHF
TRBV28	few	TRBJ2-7	CASSFLDYSYEQYF
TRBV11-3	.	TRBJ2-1	CASSLIYSLEQFF
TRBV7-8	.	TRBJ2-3	CASSPNTDTQYF
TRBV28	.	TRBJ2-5	CASSSPSGRGRETQYF
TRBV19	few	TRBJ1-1	CASSVGTGGVLNTEAFF
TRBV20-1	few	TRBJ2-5	CSAADREETQYF
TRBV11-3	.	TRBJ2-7	CASSLGAQGVIYEQYF
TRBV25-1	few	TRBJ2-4	CASSAPGLSKNIQYF
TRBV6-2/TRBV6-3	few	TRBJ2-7	CASSYTPSYEQYF
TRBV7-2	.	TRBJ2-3	CASSWASGSTDTQYF
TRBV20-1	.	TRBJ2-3	CSAGGTSGREDTQYF
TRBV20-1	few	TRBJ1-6	CSAAGTGVRGGSPLHF
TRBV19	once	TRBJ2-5	CASTASGRSETQYF
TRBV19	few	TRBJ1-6	CASSIRQPSNSPLHF
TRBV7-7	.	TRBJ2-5	CAGDPGPYQETQYF
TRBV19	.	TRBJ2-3	CANKGGAGTDTQYF
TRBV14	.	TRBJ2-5	CASERGPGETQYF
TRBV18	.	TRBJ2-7	CASSPETYEQYF
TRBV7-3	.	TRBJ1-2	CASSLTDFYGYTF